This section outlines one T cell receptor (beta chain) sequence together with its context. The data belong to a study of T cells expressing NK-cell markers. With UMIs, 5'RACE template switching was used to make TCR beta cDNA. TCRdb reprocessed the 5' RACE reads; each CDR3 protein has one entry and no DNA is given. The sample has approximately 15,000 distinct CDR3 sequences; the top ten hold around 60%. Per the germline V gene, CDR1 is MNHEY and CDR2 is SVGEGT. The CDR3 totals 17 residues. The chain is built from TRBV6-2 or TRBV6-3 and TRBJ2-2; TCRdb reports TRBD2, a call that lacks DNA to check it against. The TCR comes from a man aged 18 to 69 in good health. Sequenced sample: blood T cells: a sorted CD56 or NKG2C T cell subset, CD4+ or CD8+ T cells, or bulk PBMC T cells (not recorded which). The CDR3 region is CASTRSLARSRAGELFF.